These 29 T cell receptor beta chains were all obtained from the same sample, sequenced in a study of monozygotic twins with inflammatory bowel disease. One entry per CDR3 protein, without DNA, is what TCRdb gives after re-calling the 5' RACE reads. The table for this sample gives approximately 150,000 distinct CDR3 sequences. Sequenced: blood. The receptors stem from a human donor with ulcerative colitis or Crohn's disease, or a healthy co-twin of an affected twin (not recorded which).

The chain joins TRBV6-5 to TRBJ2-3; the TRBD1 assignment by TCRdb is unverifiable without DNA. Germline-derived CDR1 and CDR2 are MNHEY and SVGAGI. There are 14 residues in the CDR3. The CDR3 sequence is CASSYGAGTDTQYF.

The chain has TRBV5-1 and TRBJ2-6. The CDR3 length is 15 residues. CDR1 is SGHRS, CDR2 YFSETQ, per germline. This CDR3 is CASSSGDSGANVLTF.

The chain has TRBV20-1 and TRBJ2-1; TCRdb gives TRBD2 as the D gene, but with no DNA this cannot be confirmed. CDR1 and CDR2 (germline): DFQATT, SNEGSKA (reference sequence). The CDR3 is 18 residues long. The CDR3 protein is CSARDGLAGAGTYNEQFF.

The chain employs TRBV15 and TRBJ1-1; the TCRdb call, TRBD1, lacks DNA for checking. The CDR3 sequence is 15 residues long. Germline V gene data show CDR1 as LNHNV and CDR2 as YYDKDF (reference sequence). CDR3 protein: CATSRDPRGTIEAFF.

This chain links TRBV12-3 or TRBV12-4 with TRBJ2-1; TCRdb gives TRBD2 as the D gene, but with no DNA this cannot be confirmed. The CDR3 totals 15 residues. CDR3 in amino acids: CASSFSSIAYNEQFF.

CDR3 sequence: CSAQDLNQPQHF. V is TRBV20-1 and J is TRBJ1-5. Germline V gives CDR1 DFQATT, CDR2 SNEGSKA (reference sequence). The CDR3 covers 12 residues.

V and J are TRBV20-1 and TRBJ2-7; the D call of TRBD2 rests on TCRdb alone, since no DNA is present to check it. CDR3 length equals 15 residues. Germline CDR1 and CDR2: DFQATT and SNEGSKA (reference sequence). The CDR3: CSASVAGGSSYEQYF.

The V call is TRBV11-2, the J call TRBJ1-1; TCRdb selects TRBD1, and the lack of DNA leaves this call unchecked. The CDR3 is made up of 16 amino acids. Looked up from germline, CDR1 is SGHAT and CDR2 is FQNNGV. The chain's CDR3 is CASSLDYRGMNTEAFF.

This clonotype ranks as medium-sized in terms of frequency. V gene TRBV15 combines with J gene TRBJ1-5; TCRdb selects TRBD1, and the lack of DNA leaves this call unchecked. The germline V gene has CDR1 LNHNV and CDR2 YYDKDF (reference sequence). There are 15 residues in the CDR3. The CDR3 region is CATSRGQDGYQPQHF.

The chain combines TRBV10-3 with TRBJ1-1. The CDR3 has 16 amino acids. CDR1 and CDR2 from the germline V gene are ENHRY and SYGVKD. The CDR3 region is CAISEGTAGGNTEAFF.

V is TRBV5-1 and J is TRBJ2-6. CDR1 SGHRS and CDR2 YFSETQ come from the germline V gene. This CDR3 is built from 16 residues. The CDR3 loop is CASSLDPSSGANVLTF.

The CDR3 loop reads CASSLWAQREQYF. The chain combines TRBV28 with TRBJ2-7. Germline V gene sequence: CDR1 MDHEN, CDR2 SYDVKM. The CDR3 extends over 13 amino acids.

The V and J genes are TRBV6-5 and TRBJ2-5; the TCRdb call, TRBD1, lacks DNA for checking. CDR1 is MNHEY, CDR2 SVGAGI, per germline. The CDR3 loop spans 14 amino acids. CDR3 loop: CASSFSGARETQYF.

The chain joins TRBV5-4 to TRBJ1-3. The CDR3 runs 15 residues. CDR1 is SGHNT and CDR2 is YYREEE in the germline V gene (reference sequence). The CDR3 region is CASSSDRFSGNTIYF.

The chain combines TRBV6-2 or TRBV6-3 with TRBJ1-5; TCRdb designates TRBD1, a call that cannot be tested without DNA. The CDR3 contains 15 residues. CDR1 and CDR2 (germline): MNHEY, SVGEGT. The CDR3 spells CASSTEQGGNQPQHF.

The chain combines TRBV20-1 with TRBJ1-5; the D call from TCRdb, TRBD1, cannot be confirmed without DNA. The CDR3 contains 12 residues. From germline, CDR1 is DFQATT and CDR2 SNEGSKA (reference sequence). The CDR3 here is CSGGQNNQPQHF.

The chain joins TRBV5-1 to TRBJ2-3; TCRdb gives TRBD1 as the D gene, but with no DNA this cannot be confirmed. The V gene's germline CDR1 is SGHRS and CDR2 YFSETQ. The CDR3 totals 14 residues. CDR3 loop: CASTQSGRTDTQYF.

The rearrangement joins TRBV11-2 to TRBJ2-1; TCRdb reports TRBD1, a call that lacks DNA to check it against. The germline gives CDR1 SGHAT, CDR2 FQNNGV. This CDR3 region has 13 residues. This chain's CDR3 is CASSLVRGNEQFF.

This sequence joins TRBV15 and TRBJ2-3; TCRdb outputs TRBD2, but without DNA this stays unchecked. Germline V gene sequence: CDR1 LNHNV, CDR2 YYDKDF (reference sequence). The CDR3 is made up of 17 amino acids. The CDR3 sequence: CATSRDLAGRGTDTQYF.

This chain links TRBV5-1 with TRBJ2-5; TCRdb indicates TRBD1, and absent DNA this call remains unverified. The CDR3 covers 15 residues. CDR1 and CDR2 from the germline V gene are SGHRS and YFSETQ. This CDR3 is CASSLADRVGETQYF.

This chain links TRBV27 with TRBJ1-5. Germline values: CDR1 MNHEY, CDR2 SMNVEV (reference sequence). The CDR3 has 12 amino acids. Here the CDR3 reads CASKAGNQPQHF.

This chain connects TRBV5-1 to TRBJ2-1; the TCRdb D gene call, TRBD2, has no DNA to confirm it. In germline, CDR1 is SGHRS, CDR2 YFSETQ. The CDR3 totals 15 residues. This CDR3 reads CASSLVLATYNEQFF.

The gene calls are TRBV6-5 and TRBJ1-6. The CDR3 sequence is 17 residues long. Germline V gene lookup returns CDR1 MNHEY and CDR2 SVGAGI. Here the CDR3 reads CASSYSGLQGYNSPLHF.

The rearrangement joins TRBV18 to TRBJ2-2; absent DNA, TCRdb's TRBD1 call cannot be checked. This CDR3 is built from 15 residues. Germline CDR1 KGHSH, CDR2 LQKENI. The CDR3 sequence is CASSPRQGSTGELFF.

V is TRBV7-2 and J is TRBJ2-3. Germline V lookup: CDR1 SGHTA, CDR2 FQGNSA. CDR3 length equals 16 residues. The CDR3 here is CASSFSGDGGTDTQYF. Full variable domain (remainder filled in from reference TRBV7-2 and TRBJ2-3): GAGVSQSPSNKVTEKGKDVELRCDPISGHTALYWYRQSLGQGLEFLIYFQGNSAPDKSGLPSDRFSAERTGGSVSTLTIQRTQQEDSAVYLCASSFSGDGGTDTQYFGPGTRLTVL.

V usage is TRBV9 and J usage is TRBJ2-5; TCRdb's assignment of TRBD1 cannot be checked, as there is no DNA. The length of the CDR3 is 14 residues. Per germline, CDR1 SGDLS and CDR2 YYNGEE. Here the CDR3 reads CASSRGGYQETQYF.

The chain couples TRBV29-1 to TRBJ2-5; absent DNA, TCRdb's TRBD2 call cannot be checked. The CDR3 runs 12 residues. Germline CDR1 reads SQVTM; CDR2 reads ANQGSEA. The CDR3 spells CSVVGEQETQYF. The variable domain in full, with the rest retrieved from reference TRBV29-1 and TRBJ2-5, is SAVISQKPSRDICQRGTSLTIQCQVDSQVTMMFWYRQQPGQSLTLIATANQGSEATYESGFVIDKFPISRPNLTFSTLTVSNMSPEDSSIYLCSVVGEQETQYFGPGTRLLVL.

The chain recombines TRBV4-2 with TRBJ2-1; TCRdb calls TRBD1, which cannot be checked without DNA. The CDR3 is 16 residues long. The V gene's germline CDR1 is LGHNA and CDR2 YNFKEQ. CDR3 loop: CASSLKPTGTGNEQFF.

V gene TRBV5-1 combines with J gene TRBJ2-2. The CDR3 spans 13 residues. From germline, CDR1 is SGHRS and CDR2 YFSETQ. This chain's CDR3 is CASSSIPTGELFF.